The entry that follows covers one T cell receptor beta chain sequence. The sample is drawn from a study of beta chain features in type 1 diabetes. This CDR3 is 15 amino acids long. The V segment lost 5 bases and the J segment 2 bases; nucleotides outside the gene matches: 9. Per the germline V gene, CDR1 is SEHNR and CDR2 is FQNEAQ (reference sequence). All of the isolated RNA was reverse transcribed, so expressed TCRB transcripts were sequenced. The table came from immunoSEQ multiplex PCR; TCRdb's copy has only in-frame clones and leaves some out. The data contain 250,000 to 350,000 clones, 11% of them singletons.

J is TRBJ2-7 and V is TRBV7-9; TRBD1 matches 7 bases. The sequenced material came from naive CD4+ T cells from blood. This clonotype was sampled from a woman aged 25 to 39 in good health. The DNA of the CDR3 is TGTGCCAGCAGCCTGGGACAGCCTGGCCCCTACGAGCAGTACTTC. This codes for CASSLGQPGPYEQYF. Together with reference TRBV7-9 and TRBJ2-7, the CDR3 gives the full variable domain: DTGVSQNPRHKITKRGQNVTFRCDPISEHNRLYWYRQTLGQGPEFLTYFQNEAQLEKSRLLSDRFSAERPKGSFSTLEIQRTEQGDSAMYLCASSLGQPGPYEQYFGPGTRLTVT.